This T cell receptor (beta chain) was found in a study of shared clonotypes between healthy human individuals (TCRdb year 2020). Background on the whole study: A couple of women and a few men aged 18 to 49 years were included in the cohort. The study deeply sequenced blood TCR repertoires of about five healthy adults to estimate repertoire size and the extent of clonotype sharing between individuals. Per donor, three plates each were used for CD4 naive and CD4 memory, two for CD8 naive, and one for CD8 memory. To increase sequencing depth and limit assay-specific biases, different laboratories used diverse techniques to prepare libraries and sequence TCR repertoires. Each donor's leukapheresis produced roughly between roughly 0.94 and 9.5 billion PBMCs. Summary of the overall study and its limitations: Pairwise subsampling led to the expectation that sequencing depth would affect the degree of clonotype sharing among donors. The small number of donors limited the genetic and exposure-history diversity represented. Sharing across several donors was observed for around 5% of naive CD4, 3% to 3.5% of naive CD8, 2% to 2.5% of memory CD4, and roughly 0.4% of memory CD8 clonotypes. Even with the large sequencing depth, rarefaction of the sorted-subset datasets indicated that sequencing was incomplete. Naive subsets generally had larger estimated clonotype richness than memory subsets. Sampling was restricted to blood, and TCR repertoires in tissue are likely to differ from TCR repertoires in blood. Compared with non-shared clonotypes, the clonotypes found in all four sorted-subset donors had higher generation probabilities.

TCR CDR3 regions were amplified from genomic DNA by multiplex PCR using the deep immunoSEQ assay. For each cell subset, the extracted genomic DNA was distributed evenly across all wells of several immunoSEQ 96-well plates, and each plate served as one replicate. For sorted subsets, 150 to 250 ng genomic DNA, equal to tens of thousands of T cell genomes, was loaded into each replicate PCR. Purified libraries were quantified with a Qubit 3.0 fluorometer, sized on a Bioanalyzer 2100, and re-quantified with the KAPA Library Quantification kit. A separate single-read 150-cycle Illumina NextSeq 550 flow cell was used to sequence each immunoSEQ 96-well plate. As for how the authors treated the data: Because only junctional sequences without quality scores were contained in the immunoSEQ output, filtering matching that applied to full-length reads could not be performed. Sequences were annotated with PyIR, a Python wrapper for IgBLAST v1.9, and V/J genes and CDR3 were assigned using IMGT germline references. Reads were removed for weak V/J assignments (E-value above 1e-6), missing CDR3, stop codons, out-of-frame junctions, or ambiguous translated residues. V3J clonotypes were defined as sequences sharing the same inferred V gene, J gene, and CDR3 amino acid sequence. Percentage overlap between repertoires was computed as shared unique clonotypes divided by the size of the smaller repertoire. Three approaches were used to assess repertoire richness: RTK rarefaction, the Chao1 estimator, and Recon v2.1 estimates of unobserved clonotypes. OLGA was used to compute generation probabilities for all TCRbeta clonotypes that the gDNA method yielded from a few donors. TCRdb carries this immuneACCESS record with in-frame sequences only. Its versions omit some clonotypes, under half of them owing to an unresolved V gene in the studies checked, with the rest unexplained. V and J calls plus clone size are reproduced from that table; the DNA served to infer D and trimming. A total of around 350,000 clones appear in this sample, less than 85% of them only once. The ten largest clones add up to about 10% of the sample.

A distance of 17 bases separates the germline ends of V and J, which lose 8 bases and 1 base respectively. Inclusive of the bounding cysteine and phenylalanine, the CDR3 is 15 residues long. This entry keeps only the CDR3 DNA: 45 bases, framed from base 1. Via the germline V gene, CDR1 is MNHEY and CDR2 SVGAGI. The sample holds a few counts of this clone. Its antigen is not yet known. Base qualities are not provided; no much larger clone lies one nucleotide away. The donors were healthy, HIV-negative adults with no recently reported acute infections or vaccinations. Every donor was a Caucasian adult residing in Nashville, Tennessee, USA. CD4+ T cells were enriched through magnetic negative selection, after which naive cells were positively selected on CD45RA and the remaining negative fraction served as the memory subset. Blood was collected by leukapheresis, and PBMCs were isolated by Ficoll-Histopaque density gradient centrifugation and then cryopreserved in liquid nitrogen vapor phase. Analytical flow cytometry was used to check the purity and quantity of every magnetically sorted T cell population. Each sorted fraction had its genomic DNA isolated and then quantified by UV absorbance on a Nanodrop 2000c.

Sequenced input: memory CD4+ T cells sorted from blood. Read against the paper, the sample's cell subset or site label means: CD45RA-negative fraction. The source is a man between 25 and 39 years old in good health. The chain uses TRBV6-5 and TRBJ1-2; TRBD1 is possibly the D segment (6 matching bases). The DNA sequence is TGTGCCAGCTGCGAAGGGGGGGTTAGTAACTATGGCTACACCTTC. It translates as CASCEGGVSNYGYTF.